Sequencing of this TCR beta chain was carried out in a study of shared clonotypes between healthy human individuals (dated by TCRdb to about 2020). Some background on the complete study: The cohort comprised a couple of women and a few men aged 18 to 49 years. For each donor, CD4 naive and CD4 memory were each run on three plates, CD8 naive on two plates, and CD8 memory on one plate. Blood TCR repertoires of about five healthy adults were deeply sequenced to estimate repertoire size and the extent of clonotype sharing between individuals. To increase sequencing depth and limit assay-specific biases, different laboratories used diverse techniques to prepare libraries and sequence TCR repertoires. Per donor, leukapheresis produced somewhere between about 0.94 and 10 billion PBMCs. Study-wide conclusions, independent of this receptor: Even with the large sequencing depth, rarefaction of the sorted-subset datasets indicated that sequencing was incomplete. Approximately 5% of naive CD4, around 4% of naive CD8, 2% to 2.5% of memory CD4, and 0.35% to 0.5% of memory CD8 clonotypes were shared across a few donors. Clonotypes shared by all four sorted-subset donors showed higher generation probabilities than non-shared clonotypes. Pairwise subsampling indicated that sequencing depth was expected to affect the degree of clonotype sharing among donors. Because the study included a small number of donors, the genetic and exposure-history diversity represented was limited. Estimated clonotype richness was generally larger for naive than for memory subsets. Sampling was restricted to blood, and TCR repertoires in tissue are likely to differ from TCR repertoires in blood.

The donors were healthy, HIV-negative adults with no recently reported acute infections or vaccinations. Every donor was a Caucasian adult residing in Nashville, Tennessee, USA. CD4+ T cells were enriched through magnetic negative selection, after which naive cells were positively selected on CD45RA and the remaining negative fraction served as the memory subset. Blood was collected by leukapheresis, and PBMCs were isolated by Ficoll-Histopaque density gradient centrifugation and then cryopreserved in liquid nitrogen vapor phase. Analytical flow cytometry was used to check the purity and quantity of every magnetically sorted T cell population. From each sorted fraction, genomic DNA was isolated and quantified by UV absorbance on a Nanodrop 2000c. From its cysteine to its phenylalanine, the CDR3 spans 13 amino acids. Left in the record is the CDR3 DNA by itself, 39 bases read in frame from the first base. The germline V gene yields MNHNS for CDR1 and SASEGT for CDR2. The V and J ends are trimmed by 2 bases and 4 bases, leaving 7 bases between them.

This clone occurred many times. Its cognate antigen has yet to be identified. The record has no base qualities; no much larger clone is one base away. Using the deep immunoSEQ assay, TCR CDR3 regions were amplified from genomic DNA by multiplex PCR. For each cell subset, the extracted genomic DNA was distributed evenly across all wells of several immunoSEQ 96-well plates, and each plate served as one replicate. For sorted subsets, around 0.2 ug genomic DNA, equal to approximately 30,000 T cell genomes, was loaded into each replicate PCR. The purified libraries were quantified using a Qubit 3.0 fluorometer, sized with a Bioanalyzer 2100, and then quantified again using the KAPA Library Quantification kit. A separate single-read 150-cycle Illumina NextSeq 550 flow cell was used to sequence each immunoSEQ 96-well plate. Per the source publication's procedure: Because the immunoSEQ output held only junctional sequences and lacked quality scores, the filtering could not match the filtering applied to full-length reads. To assign V/J genes and CDR3, sequences were annotated against IMGT germline references using PyIR, a Python wrapper for IgBLAST v1.9. Reads were removed for weak V/J assignments (E-value above 1e-6), missing CDR3, stop codons, out-of-frame junctions, or ambiguous translated residues. V3J clonotypes were defined as sequences sharing an identical inferred V gene, J gene, and CDR3 amino acid sequence. The percentage overlap between two repertoires was calculated by dividing the number of shared unique clonotypes by the size of the smaller repertoire. RTK rarefaction, the Chao1 estimator, and Recon v2.1 estimates of unobserved clonotypes were used to assess repertoire richness. Generation probabilities were computed with OLGA for all TCRbeta clonotypes obtained by the gDNA method from four donors. Not all clones reach the TCRdb copy of this immuneACCESS table, which keeps in-frame sequences only. Checked studies attribute under half of the gap to unresolved V genes and leave the rest unexplained. V and J calls and clone size are as listed in that table; D and trimming were resolved from the DNA. The sample table holds 850,000 to 1,100,000 clones, of which 60% to 85% were seen once. The ten largest make up 0.89% of the sample.

The sample was memory CD4+ T cells from PBMCs. The intended sense of this specimen's cell subset or site label: CD45RA-negative fraction. The sequence derives from a man aged 18 to 29 in good health. Some clones in this sample may be carry-over from other donors' samples. In this chain, TRBV6-1 is recombined with TRBJ2-3; no D gene can be assigned with confidence. The CDR3 has the sequence CASSETVPDTQYF. The DNA reads TGTGCCAGCAGTGAAACGGTGCCAGATACGCAGTATTTT.